The T cell receptor (beta chain) described here comes from a study of shared clonotypes between healthy human individuals. TCRdb's copy holds only in-frame clones and misses some; the assay was immunoSEQ multiplex PCR. The sample shows 1.5 million to 2.5 million clones, about 95% of them seen only once. CD45RO-negative, CCR7-positively selected cells formed the naive CD8 fraction, excluding terminally differentiated effector memory CD45RA+ cells. This CDR3 spans 14 amino acids. Germline values: CDR1 MNHEY, CDR2 SMNVEV (reference sequence). After removal of 5 bases from V and 2 bases from J, the junction contained 6 bases not matched to a gene.

Sequencing input: naive CD8+ T cells sorted from blood. The chain recombines TRBV27 with TRBJ2-7, with 7 positions matching TRBD1. This receptor was taken from a man in his late teens or twenties in good health. This CDR3 reads CASSPGQPAYEQYF. The CDR3 region has the DNA TGTGCCAGCAGTCCGGGACAGCCAGCCTACGAGCAGTACTTC.